The rows below give T cell receptor beta chains drawn from one sample of a study of shared clonotypes between healthy human individuals. Sequenced by immunoSEQ multiplex PCR; TCRdb stores in-frame clones only, minus some. Counted here are 400,000 to 550,000 clones, around 80% occurring once; the ten biggest clones make up about 12%. The sequenced sample was PBMCs. The receptor set was obtained from a woman between 40 and 55 years old in good health. Some clones in this sample may be carry-over from other donors' samples. The CDR3 runs from the conserved cysteine through the conserved F or W. The D gene is left open where the match is weak. Expanded clones are given a class, and other clones once, few, many or no size at all.

NA,TRBV5-1,TRBD1,TRBJ2-1,CASTRTGVHEQFF,TGCGCCAGCACCCGGACAGGGGTCCATGAGCAGTTCTTC
NA,TRBV5-6,NA,TRBJ2-7,CASSPIGGSYEQYF,TGTGCCAGCAGCCCGATTGGGGGGTCCTACGAGCAGTACTTC
NA,TRBV19,TRBD2,TRBJ2-2,CASNPSGSTSGELFF,TGTGCCAGTAATCCTAGCGGGAGTACCTCCGGGGAGCTGTTTTTT
NA,TRBV21-1,NA,TRBJ1-4,CASSAHVRVFF,TGTGCCAGCAGTGCGCACGTTAGGGTGTTTTTT
NA,TRBV7-8,NA,TRBJ2-7,CASSFSSNSYEQYF,TGTGCCAGCAGCTTCTCGTCTAACTCCTACGAGCAGTACTTC
NA,TRBV5-1,NA,TRBJ1-1,CASSPTAGVGTEAFF,TGCGCCAGCAGCCCAACTGCTGGGGTAGGGACTGAAGCTTTCTTT
NA,TRBV15,NA,TRBJ1-2,CATSRDYGQGEGGYTF,TGTGCCACCAGCAGAGATTATGGGCAGGGAGAGGGTGGCTACACCTTC
NA,TRBV28,TRBD1,TRBJ1-1,CASFRDRETEAFF,TGTGCCAGCTTCCGGGACAGGGAGACTGAAGCTTTCTTT
NA,TRBV10-2,NA,TRBJ2-3,CASSEKFADTQYF,TGCGCCAGCAGTGAGAAGTTTGCAGATACGCAGTATTTT
NA,TRBV7-9,NA,TRBJ2-2,CASSSTDTSNTGELFF,TGTGCCAGCAGCTCCACGGACACATCGAACACCGGGGAGCTGTTTTTT
NA,TRBV6-5,NA,TRBJ1-2,CASSYPTWPNYGYTF,TGTGCCAGCAGTTACCCCACATGGCCTAACTATGGCTACACCTTC
NA,TRBV4-3,NA,TRBJ1-1,CASSHAGRNTEAFF,TGCGCCAGCAGCCATGCCGGGAGGAACACTGAAGCTTTCTTT
NA,TRBV5-1,TRBD2,TRBJ2-1,CASSLSGLAGAVEQFF,TGCGCCAGCAGCTTGTCTGGGCTAGCGGGAGCGGTTGAGCAGTTCTTC
NA,TRBV5-1,TRBD1,TRBJ2-3,CASSARDRGRLLTDTQYF,TGCGCCAGCAGCGCCCGGGACAGGGGTCGTCTCCTCACAGATACGCAGTATTTT
NA,TRBV5-1,NA,TRBJ2-5,CASSLDQETQYF,TGCGCCAGCAGCTTGGATCAAGAGACCCAGTACTTC
NA,TRBV4-3,NA,TRBJ2-7,CASSRSAGYEQYF,TGCGCCAGCAGCCGCTCGGCGGGGTACGAGCAGTACTTC
few,TRBV29-1,NA,TRBJ1-2,CSVSDLNYGYTF,TGCAGCGTTTCCGATCTAAACTATGGCTACACCTTC
NA,TRBV5-1,TRBD2,TRBJ2-5,CASSLVAGVAETQYF,TGCGCCAGCAGCTTGGTAGCGGGAGTGGCAGAGACCCAGTACTTC
NA,TRBV5-1,NA,TRBJ1-3,CASSLDGSGNTIYF,TGCGCCAGCAGCTTGGACGGGTCTGGAAACACCATATATTTT
NA,TRBV6-6,TRBD1,TRBJ2-7,CASSTEQGTGGQYF,TGTGCCAGCAGTACAGAACAGGGGACAGGTGGGCAGTACTTC
NA,TRBV6-6,NA,TRBJ1-4,CASRPTGEGEKLFF,TGTGCCAGCAGGCCCACTGGAGAGGGTGAAAAACTGTTTTTT
NA,TRBV29-1,NA,TRBJ1-2,CSVRHGMNGYTF,TGCAGCGTCCGACATGGGATGAATGGCTACACCTTC
NA,TRBV28,NA,TRBJ1-1,CASRSQGPEAFF,TGTGCCAGCAGATCACAGGGTCCGGAAGCTTTCTTT
NA,TRBV18,NA,TRBJ2-6,CASSPGTGRSGANVLTF,TGTGCCAGCTCACCGGGAACAGGCCGCTCTGGGGCCAACGTCCTGACTTTC
NA,TRBV5-4,NA,TRBJ1-3,CASSLGPQAGAGNTIYF,TGTGCCAGCAGCTTGGGCCCCCAGGCAGGGGCTGGAAACACCATATATTTT
NA,TRBV30,TRBD2,TRBJ2-7,CALEGLAYEQYF,TGTGCCTTGGAGGGACTAGCCTACGAGCAGTACTTC
NA,TRBV15,TRBD2,TRBJ2-5,CATSRGRGRETQYF,TGTGCCACCAGCAGAGGGCGGGGGAGGGAGACCCAGTACTTC
NA,TRBV7-2,NA,TRBJ2-1,CASSFPERLQFF,TGTGCCAGCAGCTTCCCAGAAAGACTACAGTTCTTC
few,TRBV7-9,NA,TRBJ1-2,CASSLSQGYGYTF,TGTGCCAGCAGCTTATCACAGGGTTATGGCTACACCTTC
NA,TRBV4-1,NA,TRBJ2-7,CASSQEPSDSYEQYF,TGCGCCAGCAGCCAAGAACCTAGCGACTCCTACGAGCAGTACTTC
NA,TRBV6-5,NA,TRBJ1-4,CASSWEDGNEKLFF,TGTGCCAGCAGTTGGGAAGACGGTAATGAAAAACTGTTTTTT
NA,TRBV11-2,NA,TRBJ2-7,CASSLVAVQGYEQYF,TGTGCCAGCAGCTTAGTGGCCGTCCAGGGATACGAGCAGTACTTC
NA,TRBV6-4,NA,TRBJ2-3,CASSDSAGSSTDTQYF,TGTGCCAGCAGTGACAGTGCGGGTTCTAGCACAGATACGCAGTATTTT
NA,TRBV4-3,NA,TRBJ1-2,CASSHQGVGNYGYTF,TGCGCCAGCAGCCACCAAGGGGTTGGTAACTATGGCTACACCTTC
NA,TRBV18,TRBD2,TRBJ2-4,CASSPGTSGRAKNIQYF,TGTGCCAGCTCCCCCGGGACTAGCGGGAGGGCCAAAAACATTCAGTACTTC
NA,TRBV7-3,TRBD2,TRBJ2-2,CASSLGTSITGELFF,TGTGCCAGCAGCTTAGGGACTAGCATTACCGGGGAGCTGTTTTTT
NA,TRBV5-8,NA,TRBJ2-3,CASSGQFSTDTQYF,TGTGCCAGCAGCGGACAGTTTAGCACAGATACGCAGTATTTT
NA,TRBV10-3,TRBD1,TRBJ1-1,CAIRDREGAEAFF,TGTGCCATCAGAGACAGGGAGGGCGCTGAAGCTTTCTTT
NA,TRBV6-5,NA,TRBJ1-2,CASSYSDQGGYTF,TGTGCCAGCAGTTACTCGGACCAAGGTGGCTACACCTTC
few,TRBV15,TRBD2,TRBJ2-5,CATSAQLAGQRETQYF,TGTGCCACCAGCGCCCAACTAGCGGGACAACGGGAGACCCAGTACTTC
NA,TRBV28,NA,TRBJ1-5,CASSPRTGRPQPQHF,TGTGCCAGCAGCCCCCGGACTGGGAGGCCTCAGCCCCAGCATTTT
NA,TRBV2,NA,TRBJ1-5,CASSAPGGYQPQHF,TGTGCCAGCAGTGCCCCCGGGGGCTATCAGCCCCAGCATTTT